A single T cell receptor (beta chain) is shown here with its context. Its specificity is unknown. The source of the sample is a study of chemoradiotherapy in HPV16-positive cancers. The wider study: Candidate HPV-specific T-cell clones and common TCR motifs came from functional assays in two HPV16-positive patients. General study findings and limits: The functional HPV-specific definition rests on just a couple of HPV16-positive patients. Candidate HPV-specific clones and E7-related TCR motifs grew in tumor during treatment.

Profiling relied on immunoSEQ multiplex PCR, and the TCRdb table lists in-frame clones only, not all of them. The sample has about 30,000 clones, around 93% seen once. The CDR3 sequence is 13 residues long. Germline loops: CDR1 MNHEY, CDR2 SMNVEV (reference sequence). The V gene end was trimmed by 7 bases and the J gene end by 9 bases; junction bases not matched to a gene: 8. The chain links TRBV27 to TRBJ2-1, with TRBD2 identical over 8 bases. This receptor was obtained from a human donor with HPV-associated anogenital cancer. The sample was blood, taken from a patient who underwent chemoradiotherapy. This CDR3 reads CASTLAGYGEQFF. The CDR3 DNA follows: TGTGCCAGCACCCTAGCGGGTTACGGTGAGCAGTTCTTC.